These T cell receptor beta chains were read from a single sample in a study of cytomegalovirus exposure and HLA in healthy donors. The assay was immunoSEQ multiplex PCR, and TCRdb's table has in-frame clones only and misses some. Of approximately 140,000 clones listed, around three quarters are singletons. Sequencing input: PBMCs. These receptor sequences come from a woman aged 45 to 65 in good health and CMV-seronegative. Both conserved end residues are part of each CDR3. The D gene is left open where the match is weak. The size field is filled for only some rows; it gives once, few, many or a size class.

size,J,D,V,DNA,CDR3
NA,TRBJ1-2,NA,TRBV30,TGTGCCTGGAGTGTACTACCCTATGGCTACACCTTC,CAWSVLPYGYTF
NA,TRBJ1-3,NA,TRBV6-5,TGTGCCAGCAGTAACAGGGATGGAAACACCATATATTTT,CASSNRDGNTIYF
NA,TRBJ2-1,TRBD1,TRBV7-9,TGTGCCAGCAGCAGCAGGGACAGGGGGGGGAATGAGCAGTTCTTC,CASSSRDRGGNEQFF
NA,TRBJ2-7,TRBD1,TRBV28,TGTGCCATAAAAGGACAGGGGTCCTCCTACGAGCAGTACTTC,CAIKGQGSSYEQYF
NA,TRBJ2-1,NA,TRBV14,TGTGCCAGCAGCCAAGGAATCACTACAGGGCGCTACAATGAGCAGTTCTTC,CASSQGITTGRYNEQFF
NA,TRBJ1-2,TRBD1,TRBV5-5,TGTGCCAGCAGCCGCCTTGGGACAGTCCAGGGCTATGGCTACACCTTC,CASSRLGTVQGYGYTF
once,TRBJ2-2,NA,TRBV6-5,TGTGCCAGCAGGGACAGAAAGTCGTCCGGGGAGCTGTTTTTT,CASRDRKSSGELFF
NA,TRBJ1-2,NA,TRBV18,TGTGCCAGCTCACCGCTACAGGGCAGCCAGGACTATGGCTACACCTTC,CASSPLQGSQDYGYTF
NA,TRBJ1-5,TRBD1,TRBV6-5,TGTGCCAGCAAGGAGGGGGCGAATTATCAGCCCCAGCATTTT,CASKEGANYQPQHF
NA,TRBJ2-7,NA,TRBV9,TGTGCCAGCAGCCCCCGTTCCGCGGGGGCCTCCTACGAGCAGTACTTC,CASSPRSAGASYEQYF
NA,TRBJ1-2,NA,TRBV6-1,TGTGCCAGCAGTCTGGGCCAGCCCTTGGATGGCTACACCTTC,CASSLGQPLDGYTF
NA,TRBJ1-3,NA,TRBV19,TGTGCCAGTAGTATCCGGGACATGGAAAACACCATATATTTT,CASSIRDMENTIYF
few,TRBJ2-1,TRBD2,TRBV14,TGTGCCAGCAGCCCCCGAATAGCGACTAGCGGGAGCCACAATGAGCAGTTCTTC,CASSPRIATSGSHNEQFF
NA,TRBJ1-1,NA,TRBV11-3,TGTGCCAGCAGCTTAGATCGAGCCACTGAAGCTTTCTTT,CASSLDRATEAFF
NA,TRBJ2-7,NA,TRBV9,TGTGCCAGCAGCGTAGACGGGATCAGCTCCTACGAGCAGTACTTC,CASSVDGISSYEQYF
NA,TRBJ2-7,NA,TRBV29-1,TGCAGCGCCCAGGGGACCTCCTACGAGCAGTACTTC,CSAQGTSYEQYF
NA,TRBJ1-2,NA,TRBV6-1,TGTGCCAGCAGTGAACTCTCAGGTTACTATGGCTACACCTTC,CASSELSGYYGYTF
NA,TRBJ2-3,NA,TRBV10-3,TGTGCCATCAGACGAGCAGATACGCAGTATTTT,CAIRRADTQYF
NA,TRBJ1-2,TRBD1,TRBV18,TGTGCCAGCTCACCACCATCCGGGACAGGGTATGGCTACACCTTC,CASSPPSGTGYGYTF
NA,TRBJ1-3,NA,TRBV7-9,TGTGCCAGCAGTTGGACAGTAGGAAACACCATATATTTT,CASSWTVGNTIYF
NA,TRBJ1-1,NA,TRBV6-5,TGTGCCAGCAGTTACGGCAGTTCTGAAGCTTTCTTT,CASSYGSSEAFF
few,TRBJ1-5,TRBD1,TRBV10-3,TGTGCCATCAGTGACCCTGACAGGGTCAGCAATCAGCCCCAGCATTTT,CAISDPDRVSNQPQHF
NA,TRBJ2-3,TRBD2,TRBV5-5,TGTGCCAGCAGCTCATACGGGACTAGCGGGAGCACAGATACGCAGTATTTT,CASSSYGTSGSTDTQYF
NA,TRBJ2-1,NA,TRBV7-9,TGTGCCAGCAGCTTGCAGGGCTTAGATGAGCAGTTCTTC,CASSLQGLDEQFF
few,TRBJ1-2,TRBD1,TRBV7-9,TGTGCCAGCAGCACACAGGGGGCCTTGGACTATGGCTACACCTTC,CASSTQGALDYGYTF
NA,TRBJ1-1,NA,TRBV7-9,TGTGCCAGCAGCTTAGGGCTTGAGGGAGGGGTGAACACTGAAGCTTTCTTT,CASSLGLEGGVNTEAFF
few,TRBJ1-1,NA,TRBV7-9,TGTGCCAGCAGCTTAGGACTTGAAGCTTTCTTT,CASSLGLEAFF
NA,TRBJ1-4,NA,TRBV1,TGCACCAGCAGCCAACCCAGTACAGCAACTAATGAAAAACTGTTTTTT,CTSSQPSTATNEKLFF
NA,TRBJ1-1,NA,TRBV7-3,TGTGCCAGCAGCTTGGAAGGGACAAACACTGAAGCTTTCTTT,CASSLEGTNTEAFF
NA,TRBJ2-7,TRBD1,TRBV19,TGTGCCAGTAGCCACCAGGGAACCACAGGGGCCTACGAGCAGTACTTC,CASSHQGTTGAYEQYF
NA,TRBJ1-1,NA,TRBV7-9,TGTGCCAGCAGCTTTTCAGGGGTGAAGGACACTGAAGCTTTCTTT,CASSFSGVKDTEAFF
NA,TRBJ2-1,TRBD2,TRBV9,TGTGCCAGCAGCGTAGACGGGGCGGGAGGCGGATACAATGAGCAGTTCTTC,CASSVDGAGGGYNEQFF
NA,TRBJ2-2,NA,TRBV7-3,TGTGCCAGCAGCCAAGACCTAGGGGGCACCGGGGAGCTGTTTTTT,CASSQDLGGTGELFF
NA,TRBJ1-5,TRBD1,TRBV30,TGTGCCTGGAGTTCATCCGGACAGGGCCCTAATCAGCCCCAGAATTTT,CAWSSSGQGPNQPQNF
NA,TRBJ1-5,TRBD1,TRBV5-1,TGCGCCAGCAGCTTCGAGGGGGCGGACAATCAGCCCCAGCATTTT,CASSFEGADNQPQHF
few,TRBJ2-7,TRBD2,TRBV7-2,TGTGCCAGCAGCTTAATCGTTAGCGGGTACCGTGAACCCTACGAGCAGTACTTC,CASSLIVSGYREPYEQYF
NA,TRBJ1-5,NA,TRBV28,TGTGCCAGCAGTCCATCCCGACAGTCGATGGGGAATCAGCCCCAGCATTTT,CASSPSRQSMGNQPQHF
few,TRBJ1-5,NA,TRBV5-1,TGCGCCAGCAGCAAGGACGGGAGCAAGCAGCCCCAGAATTTT,CASSKDGSKQPQNF
NA,TRBJ2-3,TRBD2,TRBV4-2,TGTGCCAGCAGCCAAGATCGTAGCGGGACTAGCACAGATACGCAGTATTTT,CASSQDRSGTSTDTQYF
once,TRBJ1-2,TRBD1,TRBV6-5,TGTGCCAGCAGTAGGACAGGGGGCGAATATGGCTACCCCTTC,CASSRTGGEYGYPF
NA,TRBJ1-5,NA,TRBV5-8,TGTGCCAGCAGCTCCAGACAGTTTCATAGCAATCAGCCCCAGCATTTT,CASSSRQFHSNQPQHF
NA,TRBJ2-5,TRBD2,TRBV4-3,TGCGCCAGCAGCCAAGAAGGACTAGCGGGAGCCGTGGAGACCCAGTACTTC,CASSQEGLAGAVETQYF
NA,TRBJ1-1,TRBD1,TRBV9,TGTGCCAGCAGCAATCGGACAGGGGGAAGTACTTTCTTT,CASSNRTGGSTFF
NA,TRBJ2-2,NA,TRBV4-2,TGTGCCAGCAGCCAAGTGAGCGCCGGGGAGCTGTTTTTT,CASSQVSAGELFF
NA,TRBJ2-7,TRBD1,TRBV9,TGTGCCAGCAGCGCCCGAGACAGGGGTCGAGAGCAGTACTTC,CASSARDRGREQYF
NA,TRBJ1-1,NA,TRBV29-1,TGCAGCGTTGAAGCCAAGGGGTTTGAAGCTTTCTTT,CSVEAKGFEAFF
NA,TRBJ1-1,NA,TRBV9,TGTGCCAGCAGCGTAGGGGGGGGCAGAGTGAACACTGAAGCTTTCTTT,CASSVGGGRVNTEAFF
NA,TRBJ1-2,NA,TRBV29-1,TGCAGCGTTGATGGGGGGGACTATGGCTACCCCTTC,CSVDGGDYGYPF
NA,TRBJ2-2,NA,TRBV25-1,TGTGCCAGCAGTCCTAGTAGGGGTTTGATCGCCGGGGAGCTGTTTTTT,CASSPSRGLIAGELFF
NA,TRBJ2-2,NA,TRBV9,TGTGCCAGCAGCGTATCGGGGTCCGGGGAGCTGTTTTTT,CASSVSGSGELFF
NA,TRBJ2-3,TRBD1,TRBV4-1,TGCGCCAGCAGCCAAGTAATGACCAGGGGGCCGGATACGCAGTATTTT,CASSQVMTRGPDTQYF
NA,TRBJ1-5,TRBD1,TRBV25-1,TGTGCCAGCAGTGAAACAGGGGATCAGCCCCAGCATTTT,CASSETGDQPQHF
NA,TRBJ2-1,NA,TRBV18,TGTGCCAGCTCACCTTTTCAGGTGTCACTTTACAATGAGCAGTTCTTC,CASSPFQVSLYNEQFF
NA,TRBJ1-1,NA,TRBV2,TGTGCCAGCAGTGAAGTCCGGGTTTTGAACACTGAAGCTTTCTTT,CASSEVRVLNTEAFF